The text below deals with one T cell receptor (beta chain). This sample stems from a study of OX40 agonist ivuxolimab in advanced cancers. Study-level background: A male proportion of more than 75% was recorded, with mean age around 64 years and range roughly 23 to 79.

Only in-frame clones appear in the TCRdb table, and some are missing; sequencing was by immunoSEQ multiplex PCR. The data show 55,000 to 65,000 clones, approximately 90% seen once. The TCR originated in an adult with an advanced solid tumor such as melanoma, head and neck, liver or kidney cancer. Source: CD4+ or CD8+ T cells sorted from blood, taken in a trial of the OX40 agonist ivuxolimab.

As DNA, the CDR3 is TGTGCCAGCAGCTCAGCGGGAACAACTAATGAAAAACTGTTTTTT. Encoded protein: CASSSAGTTNEKLFF. The rearrangement uses TRBV5-4 and TRBJ1-4; D gene unclear. The CDR3 runs to 15 residues. The germline gives CDR1 SGHNT, CDR2 YYREEE (reference sequence). V dropped 3 bases and J dropped 0 bases, with 9 bases sitting between them. The full variable domain, with the rest looked up from reference TRBV5-4 and TRBJ1-4, is ETGVTQSPTHLIKTRGQQVTLRCSSQSGHNTVSWYQQALGQGPQFIFQYYREEENGRGNFPPRFSGLQFPNYSSELNVNALELDDSALYLCASSSAGTTNEKLFFGSGTQLSVL.